This T cell receptor (beta chain) was sequenced during a study of Ad26.COV2.S vaccination and SARS-CoV-2 variants. On the study more broadly: Donor was assigned to the Ad26.COV2.S arm of trial COV1001. Intramuscular Ad26.COV2.S doses were given once or twice, 56 days apart.

The method was immunoSEQ multiplex PCR; TCRdb's version includes in-frame clones alone and lacks a portion of them. Of about 350,000 clones detected, roughly 84% appear once; the ten largest clones hold 2.5% to 3.5%. V was clipped by 7 bases and J by 2 bases, with 17 bases between them. Germline CDR1 reads LNHDA; CDR2 reads SQIVND (reference sequence). This CDR3 has 15 residues. This clone turned up a few times. Its antigen is undetermined. Regarding treatment: approximately 18 received Ad26.COV2.S at low or high dose, single or two shots; about 5 received placebo; per-sample allocation not given. Collection of samples fell on day 63 after the first vaccine or placebo injection. An adult aged 18-55 years in Boston served as the donor. Findings of the study overall: Compared with placebo recipients, vaccine recipients had higher spike-specific TCR breadth.

This sequence joins TRBV19 and TRBJ1-2; D ambiguous. Sequences were derived from peripheral blood, sampled in a trial of Ad26.COV2.S vaccine versus placebo. The receptor was isolated from a person between 18 and 60 years old who received the Ad26.COV2.S COVID-19 vaccine or a placebo. The CDR3 bases are TGTGCCAGTAAATATGGCGCAAACGGGAACTATGGCTACACCTTC. Translated: CASKYGANGNYGYTF.